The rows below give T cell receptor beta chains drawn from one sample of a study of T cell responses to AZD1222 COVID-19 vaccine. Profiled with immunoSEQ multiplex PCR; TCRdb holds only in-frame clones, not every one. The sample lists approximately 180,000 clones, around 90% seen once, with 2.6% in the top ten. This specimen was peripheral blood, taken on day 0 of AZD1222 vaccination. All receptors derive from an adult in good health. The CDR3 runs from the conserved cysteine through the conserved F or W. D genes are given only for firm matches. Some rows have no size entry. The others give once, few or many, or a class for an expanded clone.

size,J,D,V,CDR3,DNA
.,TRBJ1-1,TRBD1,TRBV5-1,CASSLVDRANTEAFF,TGCGCCAGCAGCTTGGTGGACAGGGCGAACACTGAAGCTTTCTTT
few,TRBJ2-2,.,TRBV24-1,CATSDLPTGELFF,TGTGCCACCAGTGATTTGCCCACCGGGGAGCTGTTTTTT
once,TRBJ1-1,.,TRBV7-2,CASSSTGTTKHRNWEAFF,TGTGCCAGCAGCTCCACAGGCACGACCAAACACCGAAACTGGGAAGCTTTCTTT
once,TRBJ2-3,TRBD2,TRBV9,CASSPRLAGADTQYF,TGTGCCAGCAGCCCCAGACTAGCGGGAGCTGATACGCAGTATTTT
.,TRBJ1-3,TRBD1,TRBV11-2,CASSLDHRQGSGNTIYF,TGTGCCAGCAGCTTAGATCACCGACAGGGGTCCGGAAACACCATATATTTT
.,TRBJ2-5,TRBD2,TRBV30,CASITTRRGRAAETQYF,TGTGCCTCCATCACTACTCGGCGCGGGAGGGCCGCAGAGACCCAGTACTTC
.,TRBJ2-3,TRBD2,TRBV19,CASSHPFSGDYTDTQYF,TGTGCCAGTAGTCACCCCTTCAGCGGGGACTACACAGATACGCAGTATTTT
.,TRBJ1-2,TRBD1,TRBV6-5,CASSPDRLKGYGYTF,TGTGCCAGCAGTCCGGACAGGCTAAAGGGGTATGGCTACACCTTC
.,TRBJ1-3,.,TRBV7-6,CASSLGPGSSGNTIYF,TGTGCCAGCAGCTTAGGCCCAGGGAGCTCTGGAAACACCATATATTTT
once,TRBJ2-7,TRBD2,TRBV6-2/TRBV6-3,CASSSGGASYEQYF,TGTGCCAGCAGCTCCGGGGGGGCCTCCTACGAGCAGTACTTC
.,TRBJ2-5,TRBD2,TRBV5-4,CASSLSTSGQTQYF,TGTGCCAGCAGCTTGTCGACTAGCGGGCAGACCCAGTACTTC
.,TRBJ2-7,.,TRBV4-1,CASSPLTSSEQYF,TGCGCCAGCAGCCCGTTGACTTCATCTGAGCAGTACTTC
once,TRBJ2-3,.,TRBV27,CASSLSGTDTQYF,TGTGCCAGCAGTTTATCGGGCACAGATACGCAGTATTTT
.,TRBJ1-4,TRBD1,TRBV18,CASSPPNRGLEEKLFF,TGTGCCAGCTCGCCGCCAAACAGGGGTTTAGAAGAAAAACTGTTTTTT
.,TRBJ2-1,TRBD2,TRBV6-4,CASSDSRGTSVSEQFF,TGTGCCAGCAGTGACTCACGGGGGACTAGCGTTAGTGAGCAGTTCTTC
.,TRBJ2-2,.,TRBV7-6,CASSLVRTGSGRNAGELFF,TGTGCCAGCAGCTTAGTACGGACAGGGAGCGGGAGAAATGCCGGGGAGCTGTTTTTT
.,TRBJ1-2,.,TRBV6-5,CASSFMGGAVVGYTF,TGTGCCAGCAGTTTTATGGGGGGCGCCGTGGTGGGCTACACCTTC
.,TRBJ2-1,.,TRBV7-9,CASSFGSLPNEQFF,TGTGCCAGCAGCTTCGGGAGCCTCCCCAATGAGCAGTTCTTC
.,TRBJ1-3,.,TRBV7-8,CASSLALGPSGNTIYF,TGTGCCAGCAGCTTAGCGCTGGGGCCCTCTGGAAACACCATATATTTT
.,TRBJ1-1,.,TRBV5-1,CASSLGWGGPMDTEAFF,TGCGCCAGCAGCTTGGGGTGGGGGGGGCCGATGGACACTGAAGCTTTCTTT
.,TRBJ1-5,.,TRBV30,CAWSADRMERANQPQHF,TGTGCCTGGAGCGCCGACAGGATGGAGCGCGCCAATCAGCCCCAGCATTTT
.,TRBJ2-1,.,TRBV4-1,CASSQGLSGVSVYNEQFF,TGCGCCAGCAGCCAGGGACTGTCAGGAGTAAGTGTCTACAATGAGCAGTTCTTC
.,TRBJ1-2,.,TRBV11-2,CASSVGGLANYGYTF,TGTGCCAGCAGCGTAGGGGGTCTAGCTAACTATGGCTACACCTTC
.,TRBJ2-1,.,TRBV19,CASSTPLGPSPYNEQFF,TGTGCCAGTAGTACCCCGCTTGGCCCTTCGCCCTACAATGAGCAGTTCTTC
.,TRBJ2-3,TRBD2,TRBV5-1,CASSLEASGPPGTDTQYF,TGCGCCAGCAGCTTGGAGGCTAGCGGGCCGCCCGGCACAGATACGCAGTATTTT